The rows below give T cell receptor beta chains drawn from one sample of a study of blood T cell repertoires in COVID-19. The assay was immunoSEQ multiplex PCR, and TCRdb's table has in-frame clones only and misses some. Among 200,000 to 300,000 clones, roughly 85% were seen once, and the ten largest hold 3% to 3.5%. Material: peripheral blood. The source of these receptors is a man younger than 35 with active or convalescent COVID-19. Both conserved end residues are part of each CDR3. The D gene is left open where the match is weak. Rows give clone size only sometimes, using once, few, many, or a class for an expanded clone.

J,D,V,size,DNA,CDR3
TRBJ2-3,NA,TRBV21-1,NA,TGTGCCAGCAGCACCCGAGGGGGGGGGAGCACAGATACGCAGTATTTT,CASSTRGGGSTDTQYF
TRBJ1-1,NA,TRBV29-1,NA,TGCAGCGTTGAAGACCCGGGCACTGAAGCTTTCTTT,CSVEDPGTEAFF
TRBJ2-7,TRBD1,TRBV10-3,NA,TGTGCCATCCGTCGGGACAGGGACTCCTACGAGCAGTACTTC,CAIRRDRDSYEQYF
TRBJ1-3,NA,TRBV11-3,few,TGTGCCAGCAGCTTAGATAGGTGTAGCAGGGTGAGGCACTCTGGAAACACCATATATTTT,CASSLDRCSRVRHSGNTIYF
TRBJ1-2,NA,TRBV15,NA,TGTGCCACCAGCGACGGACTCTATGGCTACACCTTC,CATSDGLYGYTF
TRBJ2-2,TRBD1,TRBV2,NA,TGTGCCAGCAGTGCGGGGACAGGGAGACTGTTTTTT,CASSAGTGRLFF
TRBJ1-5,NA,TRBV7-9,NA,TGTGCCAGCAGCTTACGACAGAATCAGCCCCAGCATTTT,CASSLRQNQPQHF
TRBJ2-1,TRBD2,TRBV11-2,once,TGTGCCAGCAGCTTTTCGGTAGCGGGGGGCTACAATGAGCAGTTCTTC,CASSFSVAGGYNEQFF
TRBJ1-1,NA,TRBV18,NA,TGTGCCAGCTCACCACGGGCACGGGGTGAAGCTTTCTTT,CASSPRARGEAFF
TRBJ2-3,TRBD2,TRBV7-2,NA,TGTGCCAGCAGCTTAGTGGGCGGGGGAGTAGATACGCAGTATTTT,CASSLVGGGVDTQYF
TRBJ2-7,TRBD2,TRBV6-2/TRBV6-3,NA,TGTGCCAGCAGTAGGCGTAAGGAAGCGGGAGTCTACGAGCAGTACTTC,CASSRRKEAGVYEQYF
TRBJ1-4,TRBD1,TRBV28,NA,TGTGCCAGCAGGGACACAGGGACAGGGAACTATGAAAAACTGTTTTTT,CASRDTGTGNYEKLFF
TRBJ1-3,NA,TRBV30,NA,TGTGCCTGGAGATTGCGATGGACAGACTCTGGAAACACCATATATTTT,CAWRLRWTDSGNTIYF
TRBJ2-3,NA,TRBV6-2/TRBV6-3,NA,TGTGCCAGCAGTTACAACAGTAACACAGATACGCAGTATTTT,CASSYNSNTDTQYF
TRBJ2-1,NA,TRBV6-2/TRBV6-3,NA,TGTGCCAGCAGTTACGGAGCAGATTTCGGGGGTAGCTCCTACAATGAGCAGTTCTTC,CASSYGADFGGSSYNEQFF
TRBJ1-3,NA,TRBV7-8,NA,TGTGCCAGCAGCTTAGACAGGGCTGGAAACACCATATATTTT,CASSLDRAGNTIYF
TRBJ1-1,TRBD1,TRBV19,NA,TGTGCCAGTAAAGAGGGGGCGCAGGGCACTGAAGCTTTCTTT,CASKEGAQGTEAFF
TRBJ1-2,NA,TRBV20-1,NA,TGCAGCTACAAGCGGGGGGATGGCTACACCTTC,CSYKRGDGYTF
TRBJ2-3,NA,TRBV9,NA,TGTGCCAGCAGCCCCTCGTCCTGGGCCTCCAGGGGTGGGGCGCAGTATTTT,CASSPSSWASRGGAQYF
TRBJ1-2,NA,TRBV12-3/TRBV12-4,NA,TGTGCCAGCAGTCGGGGTATTCGTGGCTACACCTTC,CASSRGIRGYTF
TRBJ2-3,NA,TRBV4-3,NA,TGCGCCAGCAGCCAAGATCCCCTCACAGATACGCAGTATTTT,CASSQDPLTDTQYF
TRBJ1-3,NA,TRBV29-1,NA,TGCAGCGGTACAGGGAATCGCGGAAACACCATATATTTT,CSGTGNRGNTIYF
TRBJ1-5,NA,TRBV28,NA,TGTGCCAGCAGTTTAAGAACAGTCGGCAGGTCGGTTCAGCCCCAGCATTTT,CASSLRTVGRSVQPQHF
TRBJ2-3,NA,TRBV24-1,NA,TGTGCCACCAGTGATTTCCCCAACACAGATACGCAGTATTTT,CATSDFPNTDTQYF
TRBJ2-5,TRBD1,TRBV10-2,NA,TGCGCCAGCAGTGAGCCGGACAGGAACCAAGAGACCCAGTACTTC,CASSEPDRNQETQYF
TRBJ1-2,TRBD1,TRBV25-1,NA,TGTGCCAGCAGTGATTCCGGGACAGGGAGTTTCCTGAGGAATGGCTACACCTTC,CASSDSGTGSFLRNGYTF
TRBJ1-2,TRBD1,TRBV30,NA,TGTGCCTCTACGGGACAGGGGGGCGGCTACACCTTC,CASTGQGGGYTF
TRBJ1-1,NA,TRBV6-5,NA,TGTGCCAGCAGTTACTCGTGGGGAGGCACTGAAGCTTTCTTT,CASSYSWGGTEAFF
TRBJ1-2,NA,TRBV30,NA,TGTGCCTGGAGTGTACGCAGCTATGGCTACACCTTC,CAWSVRSYGYTF
TRBJ2-2,NA,TRBV7-2,NA,TGTGCCAGCAGCTCCAGGTCGGATAGCGCAAACACCGGGGAGCTGTTTTTT,CASSSRSDSANTGELFF
TRBJ2-1,TRBD2,TRBV27,NA,TGTGCCAGCAGTTCACCACGGGAGGGTAGATACAATGAGCAGTTCTTC,CASSSPREGRYNEQFF
TRBJ1-2,TRBD1,TRBV7-2,NA,TGTGCCAGCAGCTTAGGACAGGGGCAAACAAAGTGGGGTGGCTACACCTTC,CASSLGQGQTKWGGYTF
TRBJ2-5,TRBD2,TRBV4-1,NA,TGCGCCAGCAGCCAGGGACTAGCGAGCGAGACCCAGTACTTC,CASSQGLASETQYF
TRBJ1-5,NA,TRBV12-3/TRBV12-4,NA,TGTGCCAGCAGTTTAGCCCGGGATCAGCCCCAGCATTTT,CASSLARDQPQHF
TRBJ1-6,NA,TRBV12-5,NA,TGTGCTAGTGGTTTTCGGGGGGGCCATAATTCACCCCTCCACTTT,CASGFRGGHNSPLHF
TRBJ2-1,TRBD1,TRBV7-8,once,TGTGCCAGCAGCCCGGACAGGGGTCGGAGGGAGCAGTTCTTC,CASSPDRGRREQFF
TRBJ1-5,NA,TRBV9,NA,TGTGCCAGCAGCGATAGGACAAATCAGCCCCAGCATTTT,CASSDRTNQPQHF
TRBJ2-2,NA,TRBV5-6,few,TGTGCCAGCAGCTCAACAGGGCCGGGCACCGGGGAGCTGTTTTTT,CASSSTGPGTGELFF
TRBJ1-2,NA,TRBV5-1,NA,TGCGCCAGCAGCTTGGACGGACAGCAGTTAAATGGCTACACCTTC,CASSLDGQQLNGYTF
TRBJ1-5,NA,TRBV5-6,NA,TGTGCCAGCAGCTTGACGGTTAATCAGCCCCAGCATTTT,CASSLTVNQPQHF
TRBJ1-1,NA,TRBV18,NA,TGTGCCAGCTCCGATTCAAGGGGGAAAGCTTTCTTT,CASSDSRGKAFF
TRBJ1-2,NA,TRBV12-2,once,TGTGCAAGTCGCCTCCAAAAGCTAGGGGGCGCACACTATGGCTACACCTTC,CASRLQKLGGAHYGYTF
TRBJ1-6,NA,TRBV7-2,NA,TGTGCCAGCAGCTTAGGGCGGGATCGAGGCTCACCCCTCCACTTT,CASSLGRDRGSPLHF
TRBJ2-7,NA,TRBV5-1,NA,TGCGCCAGCAGCTTGGTAGTAGGGGGTAACGAGCAGTACTTC,CASSLVVGGNEQYF
TRBJ1-2,TRBD1,TRBV13,NA,TGTGCCAGCAGCTCAGACAGGGGAGGCTATGGCTACACCTTC,CASSSDRGGYGYTF
TRBJ1-1,TRBD1,TRBV6-2/TRBV6-3,once,TGTGCCAGCAGTAACAGGACAGGCAACACTGAAGCTTTCTTT,CASSNRTGNTEAFF
TRBJ2-5,TRBD2,TRBV19,NA,TGTGCCAGTAGTGGACGGGGGGGGCAAGAGACCCAGTACTTC,CASSGRGGQETQYF
TRBJ1-2,NA,TRBV21-1,NA,TGTGCCATTTCCCGCGGGTATGGCTACACCTTC,CAISRGYGYTF
TRBJ2-7,NA,TRBV13,NA,TGTGCCAGCAGCTTAGCCAGGGGCTACGAGCAGTACTTC,CASSLARGYEQYF